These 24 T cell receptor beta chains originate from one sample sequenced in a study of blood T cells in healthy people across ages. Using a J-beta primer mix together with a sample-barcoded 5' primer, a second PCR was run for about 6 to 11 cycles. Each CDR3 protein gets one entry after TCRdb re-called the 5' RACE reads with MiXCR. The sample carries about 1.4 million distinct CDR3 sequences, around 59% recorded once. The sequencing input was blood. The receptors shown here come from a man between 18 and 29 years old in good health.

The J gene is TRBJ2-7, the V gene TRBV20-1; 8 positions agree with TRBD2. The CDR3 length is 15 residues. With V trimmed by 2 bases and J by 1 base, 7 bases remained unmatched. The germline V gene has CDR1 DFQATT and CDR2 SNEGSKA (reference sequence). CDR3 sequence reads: CSARPAGVVSYEQYF. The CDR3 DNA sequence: TGCAGTGCTAGACCAGCGGGAGTGGTTTCCTACGAGCAGTACTTC.

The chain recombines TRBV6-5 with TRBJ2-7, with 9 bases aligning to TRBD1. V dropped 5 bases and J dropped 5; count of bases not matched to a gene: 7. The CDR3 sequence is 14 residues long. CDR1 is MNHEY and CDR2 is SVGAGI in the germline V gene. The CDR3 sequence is CASSATGTGNEQYF. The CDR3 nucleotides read TGTGCCAGCAGTGCAACCGGGACAGGGAACGAGCAGTACTTC.

CDR3 sequence reads: CASSFGTGRGEQYF. The CDR3 DNA reads TGTGCCAGCAGTTTTGGGACAGGGAGGGGCGAGCAGTACTTC. The J gene is TRBJ2-5, the V gene TRBV12-3 or TRBV12-4, with 9 bases aligning to TRBD1. The end of the DNA aligns better with TRBJ2-7, so the J call may be wrong. CDR3 length: 14 residues.

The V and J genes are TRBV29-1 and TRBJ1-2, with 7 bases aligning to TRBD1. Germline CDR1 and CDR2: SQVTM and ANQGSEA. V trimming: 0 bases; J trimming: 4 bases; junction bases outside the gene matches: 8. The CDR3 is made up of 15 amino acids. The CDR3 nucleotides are TGCAGCGTTGAAGACCCGGACAGGCCGTTCTATGGCTACACCTTC. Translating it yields CSVEDPDRPFYGYTF.

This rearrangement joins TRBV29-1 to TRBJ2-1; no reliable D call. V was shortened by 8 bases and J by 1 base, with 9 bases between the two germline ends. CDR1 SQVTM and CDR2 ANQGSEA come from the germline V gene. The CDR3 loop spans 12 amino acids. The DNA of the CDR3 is TGCAGCTCTGCCCCATCCTACAATGAGCAGTTCTTC. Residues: CSSAPSYNEQFF.

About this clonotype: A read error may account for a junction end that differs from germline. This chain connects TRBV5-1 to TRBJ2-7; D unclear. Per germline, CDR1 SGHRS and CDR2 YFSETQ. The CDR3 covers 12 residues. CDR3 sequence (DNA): TGCGCCAGCAGCTCGAGCTCCGACGAGCAGTACTTC. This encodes CASSSSSDEQYF.

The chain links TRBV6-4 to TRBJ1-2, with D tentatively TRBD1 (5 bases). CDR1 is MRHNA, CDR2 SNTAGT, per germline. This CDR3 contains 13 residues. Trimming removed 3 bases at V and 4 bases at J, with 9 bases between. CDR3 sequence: CASSEQAGYGYTF. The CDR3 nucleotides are TGTGCCAGCAGTGAACAGGCCGGCTATGGCTACACCTTC.

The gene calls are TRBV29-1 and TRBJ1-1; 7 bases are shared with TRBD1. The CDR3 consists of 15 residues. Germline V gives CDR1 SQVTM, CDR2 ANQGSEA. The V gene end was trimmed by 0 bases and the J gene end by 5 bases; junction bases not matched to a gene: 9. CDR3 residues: CSVEEGRGRGTEAFF. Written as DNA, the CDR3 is TGCAGCGTTGAAGAAGGTAGGGGGCGTGGGACTGAAGCTTTCTTT.

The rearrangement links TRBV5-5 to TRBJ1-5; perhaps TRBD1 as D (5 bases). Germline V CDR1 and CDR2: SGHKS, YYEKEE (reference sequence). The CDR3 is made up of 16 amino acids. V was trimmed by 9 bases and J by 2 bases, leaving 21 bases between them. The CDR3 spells CANSSGTGVGNQPQHF. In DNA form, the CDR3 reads TGTGCCAACAGTTCCGGGACGGGGGTTGGCAATCAGCCCCAGCATTTT.

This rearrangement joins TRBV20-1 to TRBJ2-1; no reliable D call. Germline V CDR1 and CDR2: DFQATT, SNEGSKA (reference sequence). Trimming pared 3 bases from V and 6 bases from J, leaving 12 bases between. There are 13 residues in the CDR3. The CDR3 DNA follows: TGCAGTGCTAGCACCTCCGGGTCCAATGAGCAGTTCTTC. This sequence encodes CSASTSGSNEQFF.

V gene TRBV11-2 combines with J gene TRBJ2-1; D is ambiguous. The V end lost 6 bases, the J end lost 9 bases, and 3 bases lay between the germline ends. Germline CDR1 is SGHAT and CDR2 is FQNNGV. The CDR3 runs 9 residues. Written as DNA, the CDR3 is TGTGCCAGCAGGGTTGAGCAGTTCTTC. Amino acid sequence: CASRVEQFF. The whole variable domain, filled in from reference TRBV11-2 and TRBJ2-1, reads EAGVAQSPRYKIIEKRQSVAFWCNPISGHATLYWYQQILGQGPKLLIQFQNNGVVDDSQLPKDRFSAERLKGVDSTLKIQPAKLEDSAVYLCASRVEQFFGPGTRLTVL.

The CDR3 nucleotides read TGTGCCAGCAGCACCGGACTAGCGGGGGTGGGAGATACGCAGTATTTT. It translates to CASSTGLAGVGDTQYF. The chain couples TRBV7-2 to TRBJ2-3; 13 positions match TRBD2. The length of the CDR3 is 16 residues. CDR1 SGHTA and CDR2 FQGNSA come from the germline V gene. The V and J ends lost 5 bases and 5 bases, in that order; junction bases with no gene match: 7.

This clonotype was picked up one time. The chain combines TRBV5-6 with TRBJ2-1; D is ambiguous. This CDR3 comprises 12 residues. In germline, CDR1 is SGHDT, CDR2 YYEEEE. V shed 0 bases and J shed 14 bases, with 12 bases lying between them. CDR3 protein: CASSLGTRTEFF. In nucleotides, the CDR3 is TGTGCCAGCAGCTTGGGTACGCGGACCGAGTTCTTC. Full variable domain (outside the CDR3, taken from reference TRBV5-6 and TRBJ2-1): DAGVTQSPTHLIKTRGQQVTLRCSPKSGHDTVSWYQQALGQGPQFIFQYYEEEERQRGNFPDRFSGHQFPNYSSELNVNALLLGDSALYLCASSLGTRTEFFGPGTRLTVL.

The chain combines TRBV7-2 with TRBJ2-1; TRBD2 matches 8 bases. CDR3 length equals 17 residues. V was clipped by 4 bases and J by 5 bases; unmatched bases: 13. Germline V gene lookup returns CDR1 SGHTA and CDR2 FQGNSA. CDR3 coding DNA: TGTGCCAGCAGCTCCGTACGACTAGCGTACGGCCACAATGAGCAGTTCTTC. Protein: CASSSVRLAYGHNEQFF.

CDR3 coding DNA: TGTGCCAGCAGCCCCTCTAGCGGGAGCTTTATAGCCAAAAACATTCAGTACTTC. It specifies CASSPSSGSFIAKNIQYF. The chain employs TRBV3-1 and TRBJ2-4; 10 bases match TRBD2. The CDR3 runs 18 residues. V was pared by 4 bases and J by 0 bases, with 9 bases of the junction left unmatched. Germline CDR1 is LGHDT and CDR2 is YNNKEL (reference sequence).

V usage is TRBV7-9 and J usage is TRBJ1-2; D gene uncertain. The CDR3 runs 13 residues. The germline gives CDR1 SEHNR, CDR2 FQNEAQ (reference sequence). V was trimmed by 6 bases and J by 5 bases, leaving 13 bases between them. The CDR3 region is CASRGPDWYGYTF. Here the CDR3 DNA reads TGTGCCAGCAGAGGCCCAGATTGGTATGGCTACACCTTC. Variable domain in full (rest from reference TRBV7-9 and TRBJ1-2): DTGVSQNPRHKITKRGQNVTFRCDPISEHNRLYWYRQTLGQGPEFLTYFQNEAQLEKSRLLSDRFSAERPKGSFSTLEIQRTEQGDSAMYLCASRGPDWYGYTFGSGTRLTVV.

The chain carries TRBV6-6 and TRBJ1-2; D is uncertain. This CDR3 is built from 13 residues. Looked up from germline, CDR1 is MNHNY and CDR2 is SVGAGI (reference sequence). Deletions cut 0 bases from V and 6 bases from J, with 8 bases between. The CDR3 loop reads CASSYSTADGYTF. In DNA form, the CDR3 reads TGTGCCAGCAGTTACTCTACGGCGGATGGCTACACCTTC.

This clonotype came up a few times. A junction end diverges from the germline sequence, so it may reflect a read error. The CDR3 here is CSARVYQGFIGYEQYF. DNA for the CDR3: TGCAGTGCCAGAGTTTATCAGGGGTTCATAGGCTACGAGCAGTACTTC. The rearrangement joins TRBV20-1 to TRBJ2-7; D might be TRBD1 (6 bases). The CDR3 has 16 residues. Germline CDR1 and CDR2: DFQATT and SNEGSKA (reference sequence).

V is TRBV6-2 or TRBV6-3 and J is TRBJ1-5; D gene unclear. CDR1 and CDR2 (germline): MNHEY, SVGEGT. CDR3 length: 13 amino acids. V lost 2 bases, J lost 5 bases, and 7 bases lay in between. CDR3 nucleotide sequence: TGTGCCAGCAGTTACAATGATTATCAGCCCCAGCATTTT. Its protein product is CASSYNDYQPQHF.

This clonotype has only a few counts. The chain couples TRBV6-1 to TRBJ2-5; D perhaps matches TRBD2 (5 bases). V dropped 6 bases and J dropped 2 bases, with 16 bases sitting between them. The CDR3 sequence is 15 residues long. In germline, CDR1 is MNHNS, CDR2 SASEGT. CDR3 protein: CASSGPRVPQETQYF. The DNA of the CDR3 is TGTGCCAGCAGCGGACCGCGGGTCCCTCAAGAGACCCAGTACTTC.

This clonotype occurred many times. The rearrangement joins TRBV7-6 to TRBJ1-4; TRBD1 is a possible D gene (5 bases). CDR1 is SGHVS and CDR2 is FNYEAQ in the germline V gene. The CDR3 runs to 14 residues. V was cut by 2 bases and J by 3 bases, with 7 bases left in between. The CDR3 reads CASSLRGPNEKLFF. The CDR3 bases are TGTGCCAGCAGCTTACGGGGCCCTAATGAAAAACTGTTTTTT.

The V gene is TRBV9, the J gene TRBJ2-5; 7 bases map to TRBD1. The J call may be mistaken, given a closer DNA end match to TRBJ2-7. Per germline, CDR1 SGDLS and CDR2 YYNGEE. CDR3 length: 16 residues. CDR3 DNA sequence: TGTGCCAGCACCTCTCAAACAGGGGAAACGAGGTGCGAGCAGTACTTC. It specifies CASTSQTGETRCEQYF.

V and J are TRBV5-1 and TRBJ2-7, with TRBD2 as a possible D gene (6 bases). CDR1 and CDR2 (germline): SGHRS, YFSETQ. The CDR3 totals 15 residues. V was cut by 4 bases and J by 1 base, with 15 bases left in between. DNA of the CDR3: TGCGCCAGCAGCCGGGACGGTGGGGGGTCCTACGAGCAGTACTTC. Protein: CASSRDGGGSYEQYF.

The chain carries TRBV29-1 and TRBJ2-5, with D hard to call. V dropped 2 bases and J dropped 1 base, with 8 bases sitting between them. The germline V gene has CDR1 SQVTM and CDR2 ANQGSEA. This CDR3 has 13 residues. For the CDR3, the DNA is TGCAGCGTTGAACCGGAAAGCCAAGAGACCCAGTACTTC. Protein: CSVEPESQETQYF. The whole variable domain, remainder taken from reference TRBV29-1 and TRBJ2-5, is SAVISQKPSRDICQRGTSLTIQCQVDSQVTMMFWYRQQPGQSLTLIATANQGSEATYESGFVIDKFPISRPNLTFSTLTVSNMSPEDSSIYLCSVEPESQETQYFGPGTRLLVL.